Sequencing of this T cell receptor (beta chain) was carried out in a study of cytomegalovirus exposure and HLA in healthy donors. Points from the study as a whole: In a later analysis, a missense DCLRE1C variant was linked to TCR beta V- and J-gene trimming. Segments of the TCR beta V type were, in most cases, productive about 87% or about 30% of the time in an earlier analysis. About 180 TCR beta chains were listed as cytomegalovirus-associated. A cluster of highly shared sequence variants was likely a sequencing artifact.

With V trimmed by 1 base and J by 3 bases, 10 bases remained unmatched. The CDR3 consists of 16 residues. The germline CDR1 and CDR2 sequences are GTSNPN and SVGIG (reference sequence). A remark on this clone: Antigen unknown.

Vbeta (60) and Jbeta (13) primers were used in the PCR. The assay was immunoSEQ multiplex PCR, and TCRdb's table has in-frame clones only and misses some. This sample's table has 20,000 to 25,000 clones. The material sequenced was PBMCs. The J gene is TRBJ1-1, the V gene TRBV30, with 8 bases aligning to TRBD1. This receptor was obtained from a male donor in good health and CMV-seropositive. DNA for the CDR3: TGTGCCTGGAGTGGCCGCAGGGGGCGGATGGACACTGAAGCTTTCTTT. Its translation is CAWSGRRGRMDTEAFF.